The rows below give T cell receptor beta chains drawn from one sample of a study of control samples from healthy donors and cancer patients. Clones were read by immunoSEQ multiplex PCR, and TCRdb kept only the in-frame ones, dropping some. The sample yields 70,000 to 90,000 clones, roughly 94% seen once. Source material: blood. These receptors all come from a woman aged 18-35 years in good health. CDR3s include the opening cysteine and the closing phenylalanine or tryptophan. A D gene is named only where the DNA matches it firmly. Clone size appears in some rows only: once, few, many, or a class for an expanded clone.

J | size | D | V | length | CDR3 | DNA
TRBJ2-1 | - | TRBD1 | TRBV9 | 15 | CASSDRDRVYNEQFF | TGTGCCAGCAGCGACCGGGACAGGGTTTACAATGAGCAGTTCTTC
TRBJ1-2 | - | TRBD1 | TRBV7-2 | 13 | CASSLKGGRGYTF | TGTGCCAGCAGCTTAAAAGGGGGCCGTGGCTACACCTTC
TRBJ2-7 | - | TRBD1 | TRBV29-1 | 12 | CSVGQENYEQYF | TGCAGCGTCGGACAGGAGAACTACGAGCAGTACTTC
TRBJ2-7 | - | - | TRBV27 | 13 | CASSLRAGPEQYF | TGTGCCAGCAGTTTGCGGGCCGGACCCGAGCAGTACTTC
TRBJ2-7 | - | - | TRBV27 | 15 | CASRNPLGGVYEQYF | TGTGCCAGCAGAAACCCCCTAGGCGGGGTCTACGAGCAGTACTTC
TRBJ2-7 | - | - | TRBV20-1 | 13 | CSASFGTNDEQYF | TGCAGTGCTAGTTTCGGGACGAACGACGAGCAGTACTTC
TRBJ2-5 | - | - | TRBV5-1 | 14 | CASSAGQYQETQYF | TGCGCCAGCAGCGCGGGACAGTACCAAGAGACCCAGTACTTC
TRBJ1-1 | - | - | TRBV5-6 | 15 | CASRLTGLLNTEAFF | TGTGCCAGCAGGTTGACAGGACTACTGAACACTGAAGCTTTCTTT
TRBJ2-1 | once | - | TRBV2 | 14 | CASSERAAHNEQFF | TGTGCCAGCAGTGAACGGGCGGCCCATAATGAGCAGTTCTTC
TRBJ2-6 | - | TRBD2 | TRBV10-3 | 19 | CAISVVTSGRSTGANVLTF | TGTGCCATCAGTGTTGTGACTAGCGGGAGAAGTACTGGGGCCAACGTCCTGACTTTC
TRBJ2-1 | - | - | TRBV19 | 14 | CASSIAGPRDEQFF | TGTGCCAGTAGTATAGCGGGGCCTAGGGATGAGCAGTTCTTC
TRBJ2-5 | - | TRBD2 | TRBV28 | 15 | CASSLSGGRGKTQYF | TGTGCCAGCAGTTTATCCGGCGGGAGGGGAAAGACCCAGTACTTC
TRBJ2-5 | - | TRBD1 | TRBV28 | 14 | CASSLWDRQESQYF | TGTGCCAGCAGTTTATGGGACAGGCAAGAGTCCCAGTACTTC
TRBJ1-1 | - | - | TRBV6-9 | 15 | CASSYGGNMNTEAFF | TGTGCCAGCAGTTACGGCGGCAATATGAACACTGAAGCTTTCTTT
TRBJ2-7 | - | TRBD2 | TRBV5-4 | 16 | CASSPGLAGAAYEQYF | TGTGCCAGCAGCCCGGGACTAGCGGGGGCCGCCTACGAGCAGTACTTC
TRBJ2-5 | - | - | TRBV5-4 | 15 | CASSLAVEDQETQYF | TGTGCCAGCAGCTTGGCCGTCGAAGACCAAGAGACCCAGTACTTC
TRBJ1-1 | - | - | TRBV7-2 | 17 | CASSLFMGGRGNTEAFF | TGTGCCAGCAGCTTATTTATGGGGGGTAGAGGGAACACTGAAGCTTTCTTT
TRBJ1-1 | - | TRBD1 | TRBV2 | 15 | CASSVRDRSNTEAFF | TGTGCCAGCAGCGTCCGGGACAGGTCGAACACTGAAGCTTTCTTT
TRBJ1-2 | - | - | TRBV2 | 10 | CAGQTDGYTF | TGTGCCGGACAGACAGATGGCTACACCTTC
TRBJ1-1 | - | - | TRBV2 | 18 | CASRSNNLLRLKNTEAFF | TGTGCCAGCAGGAGCAACAACCTCCTACGTCTCAAGAACACTGAAGCTTTCTTT
TRBJ1-2 | - | TRBD1 | TRBV27 | 15 | CASRFFDREGYGYTF | TGTGCCAGCAGGTTTTTTGACAGGGAGGGCTATGGCTACACCTTC
TRBJ1-1 | once | - | TRBV4-2 | 15 | CASSQDGKVNTEAFF | TGTGCCAGCAGCCAAGATGGAAAAGTGAACACTGAAGCTTTCTTT
TRBJ1-4 | once | - | TRBV18 | 14 | CASSRSRENEKLFF | TGTGCCAGCTCCCGAAGCCGGGAGAATGAAAAACTGTTTTTT
TRBJ2-7 | - | TRBD2 | TRBV28 | 13 | CASSSPGTREQYF | TGTGCCAGCAGTTCCCCCGGGACTAGAGAGCAGTACTTC
TRBJ1-1 | - | - | TRBV5-1 | 14 | CASSIRQSNTEAFF | TGCGCCAGCAGCATTCGACAATCGAACACTGAAGCTTTCTTT
TRBJ1-5 | - | - | TRBV19 | 15 | CASSISVYSNQPQHF | TGTGCCAGTAGTATCTCGGTATATAGCAATCAGCCCCAGCATTTT
TRBJ2-3 | - | TRBD2 | TRBV7-6 | 17 | CASSQPGLAGTIDTQYF | TGTGCCAGCAGTCAACCGGGACTAGCGGGAACTATAGATACGCAGTATTTT
TRBJ1-1 | once | - | TRBV6-1 | 17 | CASSEARGLGGNTEAFF | TGTGCCAGCAGTGAAGCGCGGGGGCTGGGGGGGAACACTGAAGCTTTCTTT
TRBJ2-2 | - | TRBD2 | TRBV5-1 | 16 | CASSSWSGMDTGELFF | TGCGCCAGCAGCTCCTGGAGCGGGATGGACACCGGGGAGCTGTTTTTT
TRBJ2-1 | - | TRBD2 | TRBV5-4 | 17 | CASSIKSTGTRVNEQFF | TGTGCCAGCAGCATAAAATCAACCGGGACTAGAGTCAATGAGCAGTTCTTC